This TCR beta chain was sequenced for a study of CD8+ T cells in alopecia areata. Notes on this clone: Its antigen is still unknown.

Overall study findings and caveats: Normal scalp showed lower clonality than lesional scalp, especially alopecia totalis/universalis. As there was one nonresponder, how baseline CD8+ expansion relates to response remains uncertain.

As to treatment: oral pan-JAK inhibitor, 5-10 mg twice daily. The V segment lost 4 bases and the J segment 7 bases; nucleotides outside the gene matches: 7. The CDR3 covers 15 residues. The germline CDR1 and CDR2 sequences are SGHDT and YYEEEE. TCR sequencing used cDNA made by reverse transcription of extracted RNA. The protocol was immunoSEQ multiplex PCR, while the TCRdb copy is restricted to in-frame clones and leaves out a portion. The sample records around 150,000 clones, around 59% being singletons. The source was CD4+ T cells sorted from blood, collected at week 24, from a patient treated with tofacitinib. The clonotype comes from a human donor with alopecia areata. V gene TRBV5-6 combines with J gene TRBJ1-6, with 8 bases fitting TRBD1. In nucleotides, the CDR3 is TGTGCCAGCAGCCCCCCGACAGGGGACAATTCACCCCTCCACTTT. Translating it yields CASSPPTGDNSPLHF.